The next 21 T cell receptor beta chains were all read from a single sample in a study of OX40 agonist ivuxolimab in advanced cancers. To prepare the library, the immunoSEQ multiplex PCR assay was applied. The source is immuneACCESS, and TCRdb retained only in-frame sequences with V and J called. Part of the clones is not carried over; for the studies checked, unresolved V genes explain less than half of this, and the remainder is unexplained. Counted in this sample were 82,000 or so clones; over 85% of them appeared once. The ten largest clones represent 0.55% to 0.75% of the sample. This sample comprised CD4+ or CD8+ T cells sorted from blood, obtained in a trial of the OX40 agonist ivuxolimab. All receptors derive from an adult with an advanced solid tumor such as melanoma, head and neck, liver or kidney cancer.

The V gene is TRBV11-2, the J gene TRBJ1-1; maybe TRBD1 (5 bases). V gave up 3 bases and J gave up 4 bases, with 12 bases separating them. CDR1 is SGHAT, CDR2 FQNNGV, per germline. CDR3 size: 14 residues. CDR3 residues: CASSLRIGVTEAFF. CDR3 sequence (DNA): TGTGCCAGCAGCTTGAGAATAGGGGTCACTGAAGCTTTCTTT.

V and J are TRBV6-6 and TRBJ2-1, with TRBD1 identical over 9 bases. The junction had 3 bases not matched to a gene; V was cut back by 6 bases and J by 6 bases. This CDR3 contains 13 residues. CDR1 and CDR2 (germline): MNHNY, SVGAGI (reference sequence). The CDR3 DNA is TGTGCCAGCAGCAGGGACAGGGTCAATGAGCAGTTCTTC. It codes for CASSRDRVNEQFF.

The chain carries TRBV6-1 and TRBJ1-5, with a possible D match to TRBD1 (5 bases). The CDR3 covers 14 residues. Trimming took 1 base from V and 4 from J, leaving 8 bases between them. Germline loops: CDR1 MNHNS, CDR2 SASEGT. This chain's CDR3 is CASSEGGINQPQHF. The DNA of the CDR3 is TGTGCCAGCAGTGAAGGGGGGATTAATCAGCCCCAGCATTTT.

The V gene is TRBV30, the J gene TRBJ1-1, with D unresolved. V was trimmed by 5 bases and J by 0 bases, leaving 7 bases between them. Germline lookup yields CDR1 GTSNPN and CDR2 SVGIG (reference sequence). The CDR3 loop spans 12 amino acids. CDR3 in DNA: TGTGCCTGGGCCAGCATGAACACTGAAGCTTTCTTT. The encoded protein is CAWASMNTEAFF.

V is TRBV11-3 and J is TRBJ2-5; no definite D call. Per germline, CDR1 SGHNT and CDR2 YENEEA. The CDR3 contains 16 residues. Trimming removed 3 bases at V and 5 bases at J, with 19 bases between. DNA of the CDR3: TGTGCCAGCAGCTTGGCCGGGTTCAGTGGTGTGGAGACCCAGTACTTC. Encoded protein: CASSLAGFSGVETQYF.

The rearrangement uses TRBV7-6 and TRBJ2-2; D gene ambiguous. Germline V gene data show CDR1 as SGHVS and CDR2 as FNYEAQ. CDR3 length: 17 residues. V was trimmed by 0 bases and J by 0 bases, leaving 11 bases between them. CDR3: CASSLATPGANTGELFF. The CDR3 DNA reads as TGTGCCAGCAGCTTAGCCACCCCTGGGGCGAACACCGGGGAGCTGTTTTTT.

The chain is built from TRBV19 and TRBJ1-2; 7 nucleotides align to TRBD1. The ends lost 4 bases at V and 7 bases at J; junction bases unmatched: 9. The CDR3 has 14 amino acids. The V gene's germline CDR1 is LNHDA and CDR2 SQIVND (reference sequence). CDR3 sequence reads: CASSTQTGTGGYTF. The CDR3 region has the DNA TGTGCCAGTAGTACGCAGACAGGGACCGGTGGCTACACCTTC.

CDR3 loop: CASSLVWRNTEAFF. CDR3 nucleotides: TGTGCCAGCAGCTTAGTCTGGCGGAACACTGAAGCTTTCTTT. The rearrangement links TRBV11-2 to TRBJ1-1; no definite D call. The CDR3 has 14 residues. V gave up 1 base and J gave up 1 base, with 7 bases separating them. The germline gives CDR1 SGHAT, CDR2 FQNNGV.

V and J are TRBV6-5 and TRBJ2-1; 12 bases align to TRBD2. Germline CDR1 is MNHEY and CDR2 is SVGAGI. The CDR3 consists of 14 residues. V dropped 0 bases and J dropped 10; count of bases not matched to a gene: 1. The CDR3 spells CASSYSGLAGEQFF. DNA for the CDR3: TGTGCCAGCAGTTACTCTGGACTAGCGGGAGAGCAGTTCTTC.

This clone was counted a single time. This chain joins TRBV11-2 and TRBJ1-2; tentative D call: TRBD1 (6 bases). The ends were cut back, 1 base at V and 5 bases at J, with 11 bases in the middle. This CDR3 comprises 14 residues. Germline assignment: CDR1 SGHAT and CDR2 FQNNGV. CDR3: CASSLGTGRYGYTF. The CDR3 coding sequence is TGTGCCAGCAGCTTAGGAACAGGGAGATATGGCTACACCTTC.

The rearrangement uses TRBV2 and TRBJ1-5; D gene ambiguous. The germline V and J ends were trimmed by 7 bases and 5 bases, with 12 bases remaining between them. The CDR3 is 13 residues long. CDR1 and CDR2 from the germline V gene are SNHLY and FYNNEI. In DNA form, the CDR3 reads TGTGCCAGCAAACTTTTAGTGGATCAGCCCCAGCATTTT. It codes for CASKLLVDQPQHF.

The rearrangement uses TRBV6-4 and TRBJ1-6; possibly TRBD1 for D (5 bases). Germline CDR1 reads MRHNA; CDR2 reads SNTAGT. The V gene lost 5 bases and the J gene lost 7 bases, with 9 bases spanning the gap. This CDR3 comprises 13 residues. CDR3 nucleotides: TGTGCCAGCAGTCCCCGGGGGAATTCACCCCTCCACTTT. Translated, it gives CASSPRGNSPLHF.

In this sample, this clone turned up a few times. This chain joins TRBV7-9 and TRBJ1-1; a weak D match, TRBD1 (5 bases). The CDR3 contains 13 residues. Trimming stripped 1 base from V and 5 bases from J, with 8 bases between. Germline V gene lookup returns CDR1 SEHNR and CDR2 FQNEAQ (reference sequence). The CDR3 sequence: CASSLVEGTEAFF. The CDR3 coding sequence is TGTGCCAGCAGCTTAGTGGAGGGGACTGAAGCTTTCTTT.

The CDR3 DNA sequence: TGCGCCAGCAGCCAAGGAGTTCAGACAGGGTCCTCGGGGGCCAACGTCCTGACTTTC. Translating gives CASSQGVQTGSSGANVLTF. The V gene is TRBV4-1, the J gene TRBJ2-6; 7 bases match TRBD1. In germline, CDR1 is MGHRA, CDR2 YSYEKL. The CDR3 extends over 19 amino acids. V dropped 1 base and J dropped 4; count of bases not matched to a gene: 13.

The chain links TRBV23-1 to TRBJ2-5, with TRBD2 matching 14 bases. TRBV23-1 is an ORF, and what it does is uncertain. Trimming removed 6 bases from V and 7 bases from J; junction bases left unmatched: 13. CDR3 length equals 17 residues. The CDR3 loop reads CASRAGLAGGGLGTQYF. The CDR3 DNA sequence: TGCGCCAGCAGGGCCGGACTAGCGGGGGGAGGTCTTGGGACCCAGTACTTC.

CDR3: CASRTRQGREKLFF. CDR3 DNA: TGTGCCAGCCGAACTAGGCAGGGTCGGGAAAAACTGTTTTTT. This chain uses TRBV6-6 with TRBJ1-4; perhaps TRBD1 as D (5 bases). The CDR3 length is 14 residues. CDR1 and CDR2 (germline): MNHNY, SVGAGI (reference sequence). V lost 8 bases to trimming and J lost 8 bases, with 18 bases between them.

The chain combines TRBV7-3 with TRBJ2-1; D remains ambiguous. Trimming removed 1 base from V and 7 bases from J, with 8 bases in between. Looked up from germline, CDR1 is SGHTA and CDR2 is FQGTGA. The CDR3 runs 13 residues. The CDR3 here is CASSLSFPNEQFF. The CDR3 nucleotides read TGTGCCAGCAGCTTAAGCTTCCCTAATGAGCAGTTCTTC.

The CDR3 nucleotides read TGTGCCAGCAGTGAAGGTGGGGAGACCCAGTACTTC. This gives the protein CASSEGGETQYF. This chain joins TRBV2 and TRBJ2-5; D not certain. The CDR3 consists of 12 residues. Germline CDR1 reads SNHLY; CDR2 reads FYNNEI. V was trimmed by 1 base and J by 5 bases, leaving 5 bases between them. Variable domain in full (rest from reference TRBV2 and TRBJ2-5): EPEVTQTPSHQVTQMGQEVILRCVPISNHLYFYWYRQILGQKVEFLVSFYNNEISEKSEIFDDQFSVERPDGSNFTLKIRSTKLEDSAMYFCASSEGGETQYFGPGTRLLVL.

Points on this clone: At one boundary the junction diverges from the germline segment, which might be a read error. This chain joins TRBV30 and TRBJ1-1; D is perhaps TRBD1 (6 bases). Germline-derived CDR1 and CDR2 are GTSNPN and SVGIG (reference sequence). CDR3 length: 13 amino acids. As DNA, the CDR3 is TGTGTCTGGAGTCGCGGACAGTTCACTGAAGCTTTCTTT. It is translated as CVWSRGQFTEAFF.

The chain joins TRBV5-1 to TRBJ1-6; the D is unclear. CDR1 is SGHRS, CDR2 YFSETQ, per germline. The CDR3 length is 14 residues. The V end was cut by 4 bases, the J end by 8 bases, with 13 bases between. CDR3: CASSGGPSDSPLHF. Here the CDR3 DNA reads TGCGCCAGCAGCGGAGGGCCGAGCGATTCACCCCTCCACTTT.

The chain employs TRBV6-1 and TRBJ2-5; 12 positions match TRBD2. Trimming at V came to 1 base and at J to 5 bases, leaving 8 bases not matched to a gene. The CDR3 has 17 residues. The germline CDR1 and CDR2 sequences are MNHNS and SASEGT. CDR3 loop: CASSEGTSGMGVETQYF. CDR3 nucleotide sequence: TGTGCCAGCAGTGAAGGGACTAGCGGGATGGGGGTGGAGACCCAGTACTTC.